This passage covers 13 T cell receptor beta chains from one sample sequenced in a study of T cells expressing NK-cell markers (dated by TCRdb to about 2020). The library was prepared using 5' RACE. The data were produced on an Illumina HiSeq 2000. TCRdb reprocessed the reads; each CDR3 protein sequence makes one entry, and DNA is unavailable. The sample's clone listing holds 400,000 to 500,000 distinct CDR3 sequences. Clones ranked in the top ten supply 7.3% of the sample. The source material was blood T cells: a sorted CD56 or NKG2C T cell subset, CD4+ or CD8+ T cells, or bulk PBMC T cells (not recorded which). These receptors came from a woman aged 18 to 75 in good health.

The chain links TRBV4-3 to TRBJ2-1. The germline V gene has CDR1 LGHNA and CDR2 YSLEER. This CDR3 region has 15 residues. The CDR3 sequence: CASSQDATYGDEQFF.

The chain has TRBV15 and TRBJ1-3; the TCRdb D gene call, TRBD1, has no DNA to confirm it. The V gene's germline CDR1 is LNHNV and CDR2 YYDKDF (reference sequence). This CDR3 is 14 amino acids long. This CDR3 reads CATSTRARGNTIYF. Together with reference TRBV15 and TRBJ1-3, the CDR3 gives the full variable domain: DAMVIQNPRYQVTQFGKPVTLSCSQTLNHNVMYWYQQKSSQAPKLLFHYYDKDFNNEADTPDNFQSRRPNTSFCFLDIRSPGLGDTAMYLCATSTRARGNTIYFGEGSWLTVV.

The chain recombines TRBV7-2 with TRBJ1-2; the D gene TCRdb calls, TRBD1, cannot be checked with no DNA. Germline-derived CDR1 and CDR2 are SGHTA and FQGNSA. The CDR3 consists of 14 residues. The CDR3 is CASSRTGQIYGYTF.

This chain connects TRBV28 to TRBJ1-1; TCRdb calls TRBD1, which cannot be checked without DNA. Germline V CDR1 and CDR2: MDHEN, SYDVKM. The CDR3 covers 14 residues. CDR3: CASSPHRGLSEAFF.

The CDR3 protein is CASSLDHTGNEAFF. V and J are TRBV7-9 and TRBJ1-1; TCRdb names TRBD1, which stays unverified in the absence of DNA. Per the germline V gene, CDR1 is SEHNR and CDR2 is FQNEAQ (reference sequence). This CDR3 has 14 amino acids.

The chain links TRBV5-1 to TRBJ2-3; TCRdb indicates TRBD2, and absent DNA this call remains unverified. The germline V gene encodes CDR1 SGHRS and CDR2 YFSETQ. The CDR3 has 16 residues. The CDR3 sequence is CASSRLAGLSTDTQYF. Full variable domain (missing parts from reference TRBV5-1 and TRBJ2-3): KAGVTQTPRYLIKTRGQQVTLSCSPISGHRSVSWYQQTPGQGLQFLFEYFSETQRNKGNFPGRFSGRQFSNSRSEMNVSTLELGDSALYLCASSRLAGLSTDTQYFGPGTRLTVL.

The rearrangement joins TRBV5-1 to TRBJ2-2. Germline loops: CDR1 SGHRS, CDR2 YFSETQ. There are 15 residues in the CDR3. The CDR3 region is CASSLVKVSTGELFF.

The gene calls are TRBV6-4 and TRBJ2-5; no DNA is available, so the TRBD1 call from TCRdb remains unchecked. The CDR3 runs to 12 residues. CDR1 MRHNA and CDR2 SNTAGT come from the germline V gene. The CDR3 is CAKRRGEETQYF.

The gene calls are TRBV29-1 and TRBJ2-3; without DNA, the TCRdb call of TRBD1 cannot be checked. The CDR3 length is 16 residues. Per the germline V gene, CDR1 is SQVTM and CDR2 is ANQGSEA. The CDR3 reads CSVEDRRGSFPDTQYF.

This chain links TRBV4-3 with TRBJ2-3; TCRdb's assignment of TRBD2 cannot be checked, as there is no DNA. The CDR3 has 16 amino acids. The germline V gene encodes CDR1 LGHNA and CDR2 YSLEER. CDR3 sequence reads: CASSHGTSGTTYTQYF.

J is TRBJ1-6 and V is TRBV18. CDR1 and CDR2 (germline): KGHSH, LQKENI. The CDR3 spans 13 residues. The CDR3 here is CASSPHERSPLHF.

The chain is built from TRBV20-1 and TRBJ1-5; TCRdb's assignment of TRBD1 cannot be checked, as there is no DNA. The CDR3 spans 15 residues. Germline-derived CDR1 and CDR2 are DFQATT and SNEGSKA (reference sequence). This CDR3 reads CSARDPREKEQPQHF.

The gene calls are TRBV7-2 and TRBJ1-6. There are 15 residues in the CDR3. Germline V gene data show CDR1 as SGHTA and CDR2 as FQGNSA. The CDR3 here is CASSFNRMENSPLHF.